Below, 28 T cell receptor beta chains from the same sample are listed, as sequenced in a study of esophageal squamous cell carcinoma under preoperative chemotherapy. TCRdb re-analysed the PCR reads in MiXCR, keeping a single row per CDR3 protein. This table has about 30,000 distinct CDR3 sequences, around 50% appearing once. Noted time point: before preoperative PTX-NDP chemotherapy. This specimen was collected from a patient given preoperative chemotherapy. Source of these receptors: a human donor with esophageal squamous cell carcinoma. The donor label of this sample is uncertain.

This clonotype was counted many times. Since a much larger clone is just one base distant, this may be a read error. The chain is built from TRBV7-2 and TRBJ2-1, with D possibly being TRBD1 or TRBD2 (5 bases each). Germline V gives CDR1 SGHTA, CDR2 FQGNSA. The V end lost 6 bases, the J end lost 10 bases, and 22 bases lay between the germline ends. The CDR3 is made up of 15 amino acids. The DNA of the CDR3 is TGTGCCAGCAGACCTGGAGGCTCGGGGCACTACGAGCAGTTCTTC. Its protein is CASRPGGSGHYEQFF. The full variable domain, completed using reference TRBV7-2 and TRBJ2-1, is GAGVSQSPSNKVTEKGKDVELRCDPISGHTALYWYRQSLGQGLEFLIYFQGNSAPDKSGLPSDRFSAERTGGSVSTLTIQRTQQEDSAVYLCASRPGGSGHYEQFFGPGTRLTVL.

As for this clonotype: One junction end does not reproduce the germline sequence, and a read error may be involved. This chain joins TRBV7-3 and TRBJ2-4, with D perhaps TRBD2 (7 bases). The CDR3 has 17 amino acids. Germline-derived CDR1 and CDR2 are SGHTA and FQGTGA. The CDR3 protein is CASSSVPGGRDQNTQYF. CDR3 bases: TGTGCCAGCAGCTCCGTACCGGGGGGCCGTGACCAAAACACTCAGTACTTC. Complete variable domain (other parts from reference TRBV7-3 and TRBJ2-4): GAGVSQTPSNKVTEKGKYVELRCDPISGHTALYWYRQSLGQGPEFLIYFQGTGAADDSGLPNDRFFAVRPEGSVSTLKIQRTERGDSAVYLCASSSVPGGRDQNTQYFGAGTRLSVL.

By its share, this clonotype is large (0.1 to 1%). The rearrangement links TRBV7-2 to TRBJ2-7, with 8 bases that match TRBD2. V lost 1 base to trimming and J lost 0 bases; unmatched junction nucleotides: 5. The CDR3 is 16 amino acids. Germline V gene sequence: CDR1 SGHTA, CDR2 FQGNSA. The CDR3 DNA reads TGTGCCAGCAGCTTAGTGGTAGGACTAGCCTCCTACGAGCAGTACTTC. Amino acid sequence: CASSLVVGLASYEQYF.

The chain recombines TRBV7-8 with TRBJ1-4; TRBD1 aligns across 7 bases. Germline V gene sequence: CDR1 SGHVS, CDR2 FQNEAQ. The CDR3 sequence is 15 residues long. Losses at the gene ends were 5 bases for V and 3 bases for J; bases not matched to a gene: 6. The CDR3 loop is CASSARQGANEKLFF. The CDR3 nucleotides are TGTGCCAGCAGCGCCAGACAGGGCGCTAATGAAAAACTGTTTTTT.

A note on this clonotype: A read error is likely, as this CDR3 ends without the conserved phenylalanine or tryptophan. The DNA is omitted, as the CDR3 cannot be located on it reliably, and the CDR3 follows TCRdb's listing. The chain recombines TRBV7-6 with TRBJ2-5; the table's D call, TRBD2, has no DNA check behind it. Germline V lookup: CDR1 SGHVS, CDR2 FNYEAQ. The CDR3 sequence runs 15 residues, both termini included. CDR3 sequence reads: CASSSGGSRPTTQFS.

The V and J genes are TRBV7-9 and TRBJ2-6; D gene uncertain. V was trimmed by 5 bases and J by 8 bases, leaving 10 bases between them. CDR1 SEHNR and CDR2 FQNEAQ come from the germline V gene (reference sequence). The CDR3 contains 13 residues. CDR3 residues: CASSPTESNVLTF. In nucleotides, the CDR3 is TGTGCCAGCAGCCCCACTGAGTCCAACGTCCTGACTTTC.

This clonotype came up many times. J is TRBJ2-1 and V is TRBV6-5; D uncertain. The last part of the DNA fits TRBJ2-7 better; the J call may be wrong. The CDR3 contains 11 residues. The germline V gene encodes CDR1 MNHEY and CDR2 SVGAGI. This chain's CDR3 is CASSSNRMQYF. The CDR3 bases are TGTGCCAGCAGTTCCAATCGGATGCAGTACTTC.

V and J are TRBV11-2 and TRBJ2-1; D is unresolved. The germline CDR1 and CDR2 sequences are SGHAT and FQNNGV. With 1 base removed from V and 0 bases from J, the gap between germline ends came to 10 bases. This CDR3 has 16 residues. This chain's CDR3 is CASSLGLHSSYNEQFF. The CDR3 region has the DNA TGTGCCAGCAGCTTAGGGCTCCACAGCTCCTACAATGAGCAGTTCTTC.

The CDR3 region has the DNA TGTGCCAGCAGCTTGGGACAGGGCAGCACCGATGAGCAGTTCTTC. Amino acid sequence: CASSLGQGSTDEQFF. The rearrangement uses TRBV7-2 and TRBJ2-1; 9 positions agree with TRBD1. This CDR3 has 15 amino acids. The junction had 8 bases not matched to a gene; V was cut back by 3 bases and J by 8 bases. Looked up from germline, CDR1 is SGHTA and CDR2 is FQGNSA.

To note about this clonotype: One end of the junction does not line up with germline, which may come from a read error. The V gene is TRBV7-8, the J gene TRBJ2-5; D is possibly TRBD1 or TRBD2 (5 bases each). This CDR3 has 15 residues. The germline gives CDR1 SGHVS, CDR2 FQNEAQ. The CDR3 spells CARGFHHRDQETQYF. CDR3 in DNA: TGTGCCAGGGGGTTCCACCACCGGGACCAAGAGACCCAGTATTTC.

This clonotype was counted only a few times. V and J are TRBV5-1 and TRBJ2-6; TRBD1 is a possible D gene (6 bases). CDR1 is SGHRS, CDR2 YFSETQ, per germline. Deletions cut 4 bases from V and 2 bases from J, with 13 bases between. The CDR3 covers 16 residues. The DNA of the CDR3 is TGCGCCAGCAGCGTACAGGGTGAACCTGGGGCCAACGTCCTGACTTTC. Amino acids: CASSVQGEPGANVLTF.

In the case of this clonotype: A read error is possible here, since a much larger clone lies one base away. This sequence joins TRBV6-1 and TRBJ1-2; weak D call: TRBD1 (5 bases). The CDR3 totals 14 residues. Germline V gene sequence: CDR1 MNHNS, CDR2 SASEGT. Trimming removed 0 bases from V and 5 bases from J, with 10 bases in between. CDR3 nucleotide sequence: TGTGCCAGCAGTGAAGCACGGGACGGGTATGGCTACACCTTC. Translation: CASSEARDGYGYTF.

This clonotype showed up just once. The CDR3: CASSFVGLAGGSGTDTQYF. For the CDR3, the DNA is TGTGCCAGCAGCTTTGTGGGGCTAGCGGGGGGATCTGGGACAGATACGCAGTACTTC. V and J are TRBV7-2 and TRBJ2-3; 11 bases match TRBD2. Matching the DNA end better, TRBJ2-7 makes the J call doubtful. The CDR3 consists of 19 residues. Looked up from germline, CDR1 is SGHTA and CDR2 is FQGNSA.

The sample holds many counts of this clonotype. V is TRBV5-6 and J is TRBJ2-6; D unresolved. The CDR3 sequence is 17 residues long. From germline, CDR1 is SGHDT and CDR2 YYEEEE. V lost 3 bases, J lost 0 bases, and 13 bases lay in between. The CDR3 DNA reads as TGTGCCAGCAGCTCCGGACCCAGAAGCTCTGGGGCCAACGTCCTGACTTTC. Its protein product is CASSSGPRSSGANVLTF.

As regards this clonotype: Since no conserved phenylalanine or tryptophan closes the CDR3, a read error is the likely cause. The DNA is left out, because the CDR3 cannot be placed on it with certainty; the CDR3 is given as TCRdb lists it. V and J are TRBV7-3 and TRBJ2-5; no check of the table's D call, TRBD1, against the DNA was made. Both ends counted, the CDR3 spans 15 residues. CDR1 and CDR2 from the germline V gene are SGHTA and FQGTGA. This CDR3 reads CASSPVGVLGETQHS.

The rearrangement joins TRBV27 to TRBJ2-4, with TRBD1 identical over 9 bases. Germline CDR1 MNHEY, CDR2 SMNVEV (reference sequence). With 6 bases clipped from V and 12 bases from J, the junction kept 18 bases outside the gene matches. This CDR3 comprises 16 residues. Here the CDR3 reads CASRSTGGGAKDTQYF. The CDR3 bases are TGTGCCAGCAGGAGCACAGGGGGCGGTGCCAAAGACACTCAGTACTTC.

The chain employs TRBV6-1 and TRBJ2-3; D tentatively reads TRBD1 or TRBD2 (5 bases each). The germline V and J ends were trimmed by 6 bases and 2 bases, with 15 bases remaining between them. Germline values: CDR1 MNHNS, CDR2 SASEGT. The CDR3 totals 15 residues. In DNA, the CDR3 is TGTGCCAGCAGCCGAGCCACCGGGGCCACAGATACGCAGTATTTT. It encodes CASSRATGATDTQYF.

CDR3: CSAIDRGPRYNEQFF. The CDR3 coding sequence is TGCAGTGCTATAGACAGGGGACCCCGTTACAATGAGCAGTTCTTC. V is TRBV20-1 and J is TRBJ2-1; TRBD1 aligns across 8 bases. Germline CDR1 is DFQATT and CDR2 is SNEGSKA (reference sequence). The CDR3 extends over 15 amino acids. J lost 4 bases, V lost 4 bases, and 9 bases had no gene match.

The genes are TRBV7-2 and TRBJ2-6, with 7 positions matching TRBD2. CDR3 length: 15 amino acids. Germline assignment: CDR1 SGHTA and CDR2 FQGNSA. This CDR3 reads CSSGGGRPCANVLTF. DNA of the CDR3: TGTTCAAGTGGGGGGGGAAGGCCGTGCGCCAACGTCCTGACTTTC.

This clonotype was detected only once. The chain combines TRBV7-8 with TRBJ2-3, with D possibly being TRBD1 or TRBD2 (6 bases each). Per germline, CDR1 SGHVS and CDR2 FQNEAQ. The ends were cut back, 9 bases at V and 5 bases at J, with 21 bases in the middle. The CDR3 is 15 residues long. CDR3 coding DNA: TGTGCCAGGAGGCCGGGGGCCGGAGATCAAGATACGCAGTATTTT. Translation gives CARRPGAGDQDTQYF.

The count of this clonotype is one. A junction boundary mismatches the germline segment, possibly from a read error. The V gene is TRBV7-3, the J gene TRBJ2-4, with 7 nucleotides matching TRBD2. CDR3 length: 17 residues. Germline CDR1 and CDR2: SGHTA and FQGTGA. The CDR3 DNA is TGTGCCAGCAGCTCGGTGCTCGGGGGAGGGGACCAAAACATCCAGTACTTC. This codes for CASSSVLGGGDQNIQYF.

The CDR3 reads CASVAGSNETLFF. DNA of the CDR3: TGTGCTAGTGTTGCCGGGTCCAATGAAACCCTGTTTTTT. This chain connects TRBV12-5 to TRBJ1-4; D is undetermined. The germline V gene encodes CDR1 LGHNT and CDR2 FRNRAP. Trimming pared 7 bases from V and 14 bases from J, leaving 20 bases between. This CDR3 region has 13 residues.

This chain joins TRBV12-3 or TRBV12-4 and TRBJ1-3; 8 bases are shared with TRBD1. Losses at the gene ends were 5 bases for V and 2 bases for J; bases not matched to a gene: 5. The CDR3 is 15 amino acids. The CDR3 region is CASSEGTGPGNTIYF. CDR3 nucleotides: TGTGCCAGCAGTGAAGGGACAGGTCCTGGAAACACCATATATTTT.

This clonotype was counted at least ten times. The gene calls are TRBV7-2 and TRBJ2-5; 8 nucleotides line up with TRBD2. V trimming: 3 bases; J trimming: 5 bases; junction bases outside the gene matches: 14. Looked up from germline, CDR1 is SGHTA and CDR2 is FQGNSA. The CDR3 has 17 amino acids. In DNA, the CDR3 is TGTGCCAGCAGCTTGTCCCCGGGACTAGGGAGTAGTGAGACCCAGTACTTC. Its protein is CASSLSPGLGSSETQYF. Together with reference TRBV7-2 and TRBJ2-5, the CDR3 gives the full variable domain: GAGVSQSPSNKVTEKGKDVELRCDPISGHTALYWYRQSLGQGLEFLIYFQGNSAPDKSGLPSDRFSAERTGGSVSTLTIQRTQQEDSAVYLCASSLSPGLGSSETQYFGPGTRLLVL.

In its sample, this clonotype was seen many times. V is TRBV6-1 and J is TRBJ2-3; TRBD2 matches 8 bases. CDR1 and CDR2 from the germline V gene are MNHNS and SASEGT. Germline trimming cut 7 bases from V and 5 bases from J; bases unmatched to any gene: 8. The CDR3 sequence is 14 residues long. Written as DNA, the CDR3 is TGTGCCAGCAAACGGGAGGGCCGACTAGATACGCAGTATTTT. Translated, it gives CASKREGRLDTQYF.

The chain recombines TRBV7-2 with TRBJ2-4, with D tentatively TRBD1 or TRBD2 (5 bases each). The J call may be mistaken, given a closer DNA end match to TRBJ2-5. The CDR3 contains 16 residues. Germline loops: CDR1 SGHTA, CDR2 FQGNSA. The CDR3 nucleotides read TGTGCCAGCAGCGGGGCCGGGCGGCGGGCCAAAAAGACCCAGTACTTC. Translated, it gives CASSGAGRRAKKTQYF.

This clonotype was found many times. The chain recombines TRBV19 with TRBJ2-5; maybe TRBD1 (6 bases). Germline lookup yields CDR1 LNHDA and CDR2 SQIVND (reference sequence). This CDR3 contains 15 residues. Between the trimmed V and J ends, which lost 3 bases and 5 bases, there was a span of 16 bases. CDR3 in DNA: TGTGCCAGTAGTATGAGGAGGACAGAGATCGAGACCCAGTACTTC. This sequence encodes CASSMRRTEIETQYF.

Concerning this clonotype: Sequence at one end of the junction differs from germline and may be a read error. This chain uses TRBV7-2 with TRBJ2-4; TRBD2 matches at 10 bases. CDR1 SGHTA and CDR2 FQGNSA come from the germline V gene. CDR3 length: 16 amino acids. DNA for the CDR3: TGTGTCAGCAGGGGAGCGGGGGGGGGGGCCAAAGACATCCAGTACTTC. Protein: CVSRGAGGGAKDIQYF.